This TCR beta chain was captured by sequencing in a study of shared clonotypes between healthy human individuals. Clones were read by immunoSEQ multiplex PCR, and TCRdb kept only the in-frame ones, dropping some. The sample records under 1,100,000 clones, approximately 80% being singletons. The V gene lost 5 bases and the J gene lost 7 bases, with 8 bases spanning the gap. CDR3 length: 11 residues. Germline loops: CDR1 SGHTA, CDR2 FQGNSA. Sequencing used memory CD4+ T cells from PBMCs. Specified subset: CD45RA-negative fraction. The chain couples TRBV7-2 to TRBJ1-1; D unclear. This TCR was recovered from a man aged 18-30 years in good health. Some clones in this sample may be carry-over from other donors' samples. This CDR3 reads CASSKNFEAFF. DNA of the CDR3: TGTGCCAGCAGCAAAAACTTTGAAGCTTTCTTT.